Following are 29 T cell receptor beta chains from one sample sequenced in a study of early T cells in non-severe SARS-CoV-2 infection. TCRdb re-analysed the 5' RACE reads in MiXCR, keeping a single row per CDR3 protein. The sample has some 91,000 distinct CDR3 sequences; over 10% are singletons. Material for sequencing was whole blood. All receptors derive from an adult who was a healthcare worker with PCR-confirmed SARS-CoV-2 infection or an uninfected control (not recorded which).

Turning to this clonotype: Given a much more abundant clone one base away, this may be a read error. CDR3 nucleotide sequence: TGTGCCAGCAGTAGAAATTCACCCCTCCACTTT. It codes for CASSRNSPLHF. The chain links TRBV25-1 to TRBJ1-6, with D unclear. Looked up from germline, CDR1 is MGHDK and CDR2 is SYGVNS. Trimming stripped 5 bases from V and 7 bases from J, with 3 bases between. This CDR3 comprises 11 residues.

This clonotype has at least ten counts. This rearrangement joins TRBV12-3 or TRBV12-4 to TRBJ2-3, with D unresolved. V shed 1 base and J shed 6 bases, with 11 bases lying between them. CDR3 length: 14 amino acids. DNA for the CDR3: TGTGCCAGCAGTTTAGGTCAAGCCATGGATACGCAGTATTTT. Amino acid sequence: CASSLGQAMDTQYF.

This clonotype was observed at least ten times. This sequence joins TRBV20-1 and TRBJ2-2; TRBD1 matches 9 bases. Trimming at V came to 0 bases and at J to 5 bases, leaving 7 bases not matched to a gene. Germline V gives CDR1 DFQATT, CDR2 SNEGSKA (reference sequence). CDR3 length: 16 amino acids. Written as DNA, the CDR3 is TGCAGTGCTAGAGATCTGAGACAGGGGGGGACCGGGGAGCTGTTTTTT. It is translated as CSARDLRQGGTGELFF.

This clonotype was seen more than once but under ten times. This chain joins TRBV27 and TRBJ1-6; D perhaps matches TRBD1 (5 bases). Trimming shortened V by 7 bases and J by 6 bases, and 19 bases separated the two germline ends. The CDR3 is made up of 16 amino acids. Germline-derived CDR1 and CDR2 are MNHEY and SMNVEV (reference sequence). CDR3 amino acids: CASTLTMGDVNSPLHF. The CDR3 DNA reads TGTGCCAGCACCTTGACCATGGGGGATGTTAATTCACCCCTCCACTTT.

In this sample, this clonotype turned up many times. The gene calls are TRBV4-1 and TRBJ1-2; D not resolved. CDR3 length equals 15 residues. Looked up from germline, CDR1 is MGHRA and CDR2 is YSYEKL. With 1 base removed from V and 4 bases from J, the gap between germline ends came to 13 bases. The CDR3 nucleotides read TGCGCCAGCAGCCAAGTTTTGGACCGACTCTATGGCTACACCTTC. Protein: CASSQVLDRLYGYTF.

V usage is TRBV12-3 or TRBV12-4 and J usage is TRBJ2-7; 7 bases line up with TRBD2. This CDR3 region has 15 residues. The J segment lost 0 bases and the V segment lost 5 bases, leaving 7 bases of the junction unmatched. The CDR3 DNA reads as TGTGCCAGCAGTCCAGCTTGGGGGGGCTCCTACGAGCAGTACTTC. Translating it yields CASSPAWGGSYEQYF.

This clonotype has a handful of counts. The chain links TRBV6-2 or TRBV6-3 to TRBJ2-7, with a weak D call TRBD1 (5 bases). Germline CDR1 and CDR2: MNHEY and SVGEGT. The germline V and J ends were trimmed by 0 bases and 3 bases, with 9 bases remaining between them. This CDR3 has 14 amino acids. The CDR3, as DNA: TGTGCCAGCAGTTACTCGGGGCAGATCTACGAGCAGTACTTC. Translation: CASSYSGQIYEQYF.

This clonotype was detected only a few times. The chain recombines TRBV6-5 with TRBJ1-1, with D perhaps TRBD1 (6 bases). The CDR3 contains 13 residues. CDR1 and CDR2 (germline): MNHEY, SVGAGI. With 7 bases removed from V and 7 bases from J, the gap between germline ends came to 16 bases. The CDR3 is CASMRRGGSEAFF. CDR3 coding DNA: TGTGCCAGCATGCGTAGAGGGGGAAGTGAAGCTTTCTTT.

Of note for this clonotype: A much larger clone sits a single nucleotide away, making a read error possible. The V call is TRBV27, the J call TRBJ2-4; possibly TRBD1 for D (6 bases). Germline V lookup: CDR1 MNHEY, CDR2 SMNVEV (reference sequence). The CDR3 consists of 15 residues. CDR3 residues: CASSPLDRRKSIQYF. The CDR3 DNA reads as TGTGCCAGCAGTCCCCTAGACAGGAGGAAAAGCATTCAGTACTTC.

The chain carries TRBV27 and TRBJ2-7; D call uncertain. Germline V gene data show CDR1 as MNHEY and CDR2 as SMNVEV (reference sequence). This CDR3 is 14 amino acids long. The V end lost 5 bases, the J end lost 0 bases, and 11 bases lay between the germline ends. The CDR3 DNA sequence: TGTGCCAGCAGTCCACAACACCGCTCCTACGAGCAGTACTTC. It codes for CASSPQHRSYEQYF.

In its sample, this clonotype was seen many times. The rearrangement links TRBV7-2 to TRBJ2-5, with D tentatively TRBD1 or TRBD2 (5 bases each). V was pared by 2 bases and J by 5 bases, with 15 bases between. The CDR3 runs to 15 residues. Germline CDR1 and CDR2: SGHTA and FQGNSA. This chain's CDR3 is CASSLRDRPMETQYF. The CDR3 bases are TGTGCCAGCAGCTTAAGGGACCGTCCTATGGAGACCCAGTACTTC.

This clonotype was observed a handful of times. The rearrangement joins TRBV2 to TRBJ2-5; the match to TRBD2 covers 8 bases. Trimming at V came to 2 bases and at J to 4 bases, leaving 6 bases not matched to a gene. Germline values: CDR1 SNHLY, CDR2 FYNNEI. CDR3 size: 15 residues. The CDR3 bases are TGTGCCAGCAGTGAATTCGCTAGCGGGCCAGAGACCCAGTACTTC. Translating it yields CASSEFASGPETQYF.

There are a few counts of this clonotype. Here the CDR3 reads CASSLQGALNGYTF. CDR3 coding DNA: TGTGCCAGCAGTTTACAGGGGGCCCTAAATGGCTACACCTTC. This chain joins TRBV28 and TRBJ1-2, with 8 bases that match TRBD1. This CDR3 contains 14 residues. The V gene end was trimmed by 2 bases and the J gene end by 6 bases; junction bases not matched to a gene: 5. CDR1 is MDHEN and CDR2 is SYDVKM in the germline V gene.

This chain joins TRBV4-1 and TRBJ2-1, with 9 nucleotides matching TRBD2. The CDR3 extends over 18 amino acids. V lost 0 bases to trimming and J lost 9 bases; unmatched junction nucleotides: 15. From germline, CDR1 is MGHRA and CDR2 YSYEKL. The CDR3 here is CASSQDWDSGGSLGEQFF. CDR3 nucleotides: TGCGCCAGCAGCCAAGATTGGGATAGCGGGGGATCTCTCGGTGAGCAGTTCTTC.

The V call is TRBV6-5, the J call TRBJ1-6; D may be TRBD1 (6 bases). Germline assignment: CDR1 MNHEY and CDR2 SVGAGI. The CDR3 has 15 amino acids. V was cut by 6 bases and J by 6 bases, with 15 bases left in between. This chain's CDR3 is CASRPGTLTNSPLHF. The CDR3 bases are TGTGCCAGCAGACCCGGGACACTCACTAATTCACCCCTCCACTTT.

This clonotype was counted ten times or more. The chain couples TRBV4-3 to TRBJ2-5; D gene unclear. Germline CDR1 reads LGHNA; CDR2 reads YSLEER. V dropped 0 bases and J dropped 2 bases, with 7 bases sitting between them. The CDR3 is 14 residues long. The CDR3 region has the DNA TGCGCCAGCAGCCAAGAGCGCAGGCAAGAGACCCAGTACTTC. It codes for CASSQERRQETQYF.

Written as DNA, the CDR3 is TGCAGCGTGGCCCCCCAGGGGCCCGGAATGAACACTGAAGCTTTCTTT. Its translation is CSVAPQGPGMNTEAFF. V and J are TRBV29-1 and TRBJ1-1; perhaps TRBD1 as D (6 bases). V was clipped by 6 bases and J by 0 bases, with 20 bases between them. The germline V gene has CDR1 SQVTM and CDR2 ANQGSEA. The CDR3 length is 16 residues.

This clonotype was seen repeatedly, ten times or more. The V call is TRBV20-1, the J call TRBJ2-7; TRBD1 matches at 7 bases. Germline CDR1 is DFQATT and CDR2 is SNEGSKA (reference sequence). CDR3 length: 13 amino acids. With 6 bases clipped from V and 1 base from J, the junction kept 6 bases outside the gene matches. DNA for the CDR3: TGCAGTGCAGCGACAGGGACATCCTACGAGCAGTACTTC. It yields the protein CSAATGTSYEQYF.

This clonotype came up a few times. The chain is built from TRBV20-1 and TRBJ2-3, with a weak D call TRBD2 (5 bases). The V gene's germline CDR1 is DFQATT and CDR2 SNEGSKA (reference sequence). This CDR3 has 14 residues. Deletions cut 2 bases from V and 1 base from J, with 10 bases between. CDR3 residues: CSARRGFGTDTQYF. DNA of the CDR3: TGCAGTGCTAGAAGAGGGTTTGGCACAGATACGCAGTATTTT.

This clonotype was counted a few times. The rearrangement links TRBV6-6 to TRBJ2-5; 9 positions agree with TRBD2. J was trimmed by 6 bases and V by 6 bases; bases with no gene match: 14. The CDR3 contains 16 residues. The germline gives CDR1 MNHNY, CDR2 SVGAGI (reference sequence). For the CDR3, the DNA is TGTGCCAGCAGGATCACGCTGGCGGGGGGGCCAAAGACCCAGTACTTC. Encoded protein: CASRITLAGGPKTQYF.

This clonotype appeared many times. In DNA form, the CDR3 reads TGTGCCAGCAGTTTACAGAGACAGGCCGTTGAAAAACTGTTTTTT. Protein: CASSLQRQAVEKLFF. The chain combines TRBV28 with TRBJ1-4, with D possibly TRBD1 on 6 matching bases. V was clipped by 2 bases and J by 7 bases, with 14 bases between them. This CDR3 is built from 15 residues. Germline values: CDR1 MDHEN, CDR2 SYDVKM.

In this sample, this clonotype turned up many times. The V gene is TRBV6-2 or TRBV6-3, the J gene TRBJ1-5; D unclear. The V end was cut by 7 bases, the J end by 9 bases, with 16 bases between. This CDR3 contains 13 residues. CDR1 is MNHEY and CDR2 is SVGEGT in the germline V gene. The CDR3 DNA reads TGTGCCAGCAAGGACCCCAGCGGAGCGCCCCAGCATTTT. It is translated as CASKDPSGAPQHF.

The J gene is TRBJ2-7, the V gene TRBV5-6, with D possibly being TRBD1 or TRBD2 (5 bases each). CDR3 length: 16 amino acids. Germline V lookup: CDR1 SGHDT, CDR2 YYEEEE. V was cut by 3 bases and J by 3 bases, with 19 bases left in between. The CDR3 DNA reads TGTGCCAGCAGCTCCGTCCGGGACGGGAAAAACTACGAGCAGTACTTC. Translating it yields CASSSVRDGKNYEQYF.

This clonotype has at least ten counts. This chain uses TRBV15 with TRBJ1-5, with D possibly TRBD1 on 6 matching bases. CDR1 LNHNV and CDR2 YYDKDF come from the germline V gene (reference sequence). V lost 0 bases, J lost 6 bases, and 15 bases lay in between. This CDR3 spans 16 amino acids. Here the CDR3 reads CATSREGGASGQPQHF. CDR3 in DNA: TGTGCCACCAGCAGAGAGGGGGGGGCTTCAGGTCAGCCCCAGCATTTT.

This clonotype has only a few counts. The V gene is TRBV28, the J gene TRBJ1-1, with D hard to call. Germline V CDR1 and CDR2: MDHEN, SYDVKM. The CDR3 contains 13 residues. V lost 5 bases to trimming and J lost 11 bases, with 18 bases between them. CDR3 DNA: TGTGCCAGCAGTCCCTCCGGGCAGTACCGTGCTTTCTTT. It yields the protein CASSPSGQYRAFF.

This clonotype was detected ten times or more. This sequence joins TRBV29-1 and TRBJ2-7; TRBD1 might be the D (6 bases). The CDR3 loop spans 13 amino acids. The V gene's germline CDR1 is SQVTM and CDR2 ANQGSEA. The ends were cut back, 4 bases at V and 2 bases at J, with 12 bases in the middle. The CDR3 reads CSVATDRPYEQYF. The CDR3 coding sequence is TGCAGCGTTGCTACGGACAGACCCTACGAGCAGTACTTC.

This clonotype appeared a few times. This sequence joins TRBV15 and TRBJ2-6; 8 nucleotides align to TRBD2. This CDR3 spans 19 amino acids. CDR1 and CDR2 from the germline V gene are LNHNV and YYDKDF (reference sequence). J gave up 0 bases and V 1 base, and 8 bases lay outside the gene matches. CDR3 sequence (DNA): TGTGCCACCAGCAGAGGTGGTGCGGGGGGACGCTCTGGGGCCAACGTCCTGACTTTC. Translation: CATSRGGAGGRSGANVLTF.

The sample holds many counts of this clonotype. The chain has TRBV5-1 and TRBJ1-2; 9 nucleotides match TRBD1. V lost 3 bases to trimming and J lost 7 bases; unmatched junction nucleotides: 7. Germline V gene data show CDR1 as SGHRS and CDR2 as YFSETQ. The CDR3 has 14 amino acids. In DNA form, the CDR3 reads TGCGCCAGCAGCTCCGGGACAGGGATATCTGGCTACACCTTC. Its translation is CASSSGTGISGYTF.

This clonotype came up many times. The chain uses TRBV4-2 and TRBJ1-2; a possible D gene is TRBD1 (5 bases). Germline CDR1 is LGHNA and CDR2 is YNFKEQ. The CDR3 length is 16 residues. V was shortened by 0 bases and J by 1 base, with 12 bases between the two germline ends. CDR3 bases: TGTGCCAGCAGCCAAGATATTTGGGGGGATAACTATGGCTACACCTTC. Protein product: CASSQDIWGDNYGYTF.